The 18 T cell receptor beta chains listed next were all sequenced from one sample in a study of prognosis after radiotherapy for stage I lung cancer. TCR beta CDR3 was amplified from genomic DNA by two-round multiplex PCR. For every TRBV and TRBJ gene, a specific primer was used in first-round PCR. TCRdb reprocessed the multiplex PCR reads via MiXCR and lists one record per CDR3 protein. The profile shows some 13,000 distinct CDR3 sequences, around 50% of them singletons. This sample comprised PBMCs, obtained before or after stereotactic body radiation therapy (not recorded which). All receptors derive from a donor older than 45 with non-small cell lung cancer.

On this clonotype: A far larger clone is only one base removed, so a read error is likely. The V gene is TRBV7-9, the J gene TRBJ2-7, with a weak D call TRBD2 (7 bases). CDR3 length: 15 amino acids. Per germline, CDR1 SEHNR and CDR2 FQNEAQ (reference sequence). Trimming removed 7 bases from V and 4 bases from J, with 20 bases in between. The CDR3 DNA sequence: TGTGCCAGCATCCCACAGGGAGGGGGTATTTACGAGCAGTACTTC. It yields the protein CASIPQGGGIYEQYF.

By share of the sample, this clonotype is medium-sized. The chain has TRBV2 and TRBJ1-1, with a tentative D call TRBD1 (5 bases). CDR3 size: 13 residues. The germline V gene encodes CDR1 SNHLY and CDR2 FYNNEI. The ends were cut back, 6 bases at V and 5 bases at J, with 13 bases in the middle. The DNA of the CDR3 is TGTGCCAGCAGCCCAGAAACAGGTACTGAAGCTTTCTTT. Its translation is CASSPETGTEAFF.

Concerning this clonotype itself: The junction and the germline gene differ at one end; a read error may be behind it. The chain employs TRBV19 and TRBJ1-5, with a weak D call TRBD1 (5 bases). Germline V gives CDR1 LNHDA, CDR2 SQIVND (reference sequence). There are 14 residues in the CDR3. CDR3 DNA sequence: TGTGCCAGTTCCGGGACGGGCGATAATCAGCCCCAGAATTTT. It codes for CASSGTGDNQPQNF. The complete variable domain, with remaining parts taken from reference TRBV19 and TRBJ1-5, reads DGGITQSPKYLFRKEGQNVTLSCEQNLNHDAMYWYRQDPGQGLRLIYYSQIVNDFQKGDIAEGYSVSREKKESFPLTVTSAQKNPTAFYLCASSGTGDNQPQNFGDGTRLSIL.

This clonotype was counted at least ten times. The V and J genes are TRBV7-9 and TRBJ2-2, with 12 bases identical to TRBD2. The length of the CDR3 is 20 residues. Germline V CDR1 and CDR2: SEHNR, FQNEAQ (reference sequence). The V gene end was trimmed by 1 base and the J gene end by 7 bases; junction bases not matched to a gene: 16. CDR3 sequence (DNA): TGTGCCAGCAGCTTAGTGAATCCCTGGACTAGCGGGATCGTGGGCGGGGAGCTGTTTTTT. Residues: CASSLVNPWTSGIVGGELFF.

This chain links TRBV19 with TRBJ2-5, with D tentatively TRBD1 (5 bases). Germline loops: CDR1 LNHDA, CDR2 SQIVND (reference sequence). The ends were cut back, 4 bases at V and 1 base at J, with 19 bases in the middle. CDR3 size: 17 residues. The CDR3: CASSRALDSGLQETQYF. CDR3 DNA sequence: TGTGCCAGTAGTAGGGCCCTTGACAGTGGGCTCCAAGAGACCCAGTACTTC.

This clonotype was observed at least ten times. The chain uses TRBV5-1 and TRBJ1-4, with D unclear. The CDR3 has 15 residues. The V end lost 1 base, the J end lost 5 bases, and 12 bases lay between the germline ends. Germline V gene lookup returns CDR1 SGHRS and CDR2 YFSETQ. In DNA, the CDR3 is TGCGCCAGCAGCTTGAACGCTAATCGGAATGAAAAACTGTTTTTT. This encodes CASSLNANRNEKLFF.

Notes on this clonotype: This likely traces to a read error, being one base from a far larger clone. The chain employs TRBV7-9 and TRBJ2-7; D call uncertain. Trimming removed 1 base at V and 6 bases at J, with 10 bases between. The CDR3 consists of 13 residues. CDR1 is SEHNR and CDR2 is FQNEAQ in the germline V gene (reference sequence). The CDR3 nucleotides are TGTGCCAGCAGCTTAGGGGTGGCCTGCGAGCAGTACTTC. Its protein is CASSLGVACEQYF.

This clonotype was seen ten or more times. J is TRBJ1-5 and V is TRBV5-5, with D maybe TRBD1 (5 bases). The germline gives CDR1 SGHKS, CDR2 YYEKEE (reference sequence). The CDR3 is 13 residues long. V lost 3 bases to trimming and J lost 6 bases, with 10 bases between them. CDR3 DNA: TGTGCCAGCAGCTGGGGGGGGTTTCAGCCCCAGCATTTT. As protein: CASSWGGFQPQHF.

This clonotype appeared many times. The chain joins TRBV28 to TRBJ2-4; 13 positions agree with TRBD2. Germline loops: CDR1 MDHEN, CDR2 SYDVKM. J was trimmed by 2 bases and V by 2 bases; bases with no gene match: 9. The CDR3 runs to 19 residues. CDR3 protein: CASSLLPLLAGGPKNIQYF. The CDR3 region has the DNA TGTGCCAGCAGTTTACTCCCCCTACTAGCGGGAGGGCCCAAAAACATTCAGTACTTC. Looking up the rest from reference TRBV28 and TRBJ2-4 gives the full variable domain: DVKVTQSSRYLVKRTGEKVFLECVQDMDHENMFWYRQDPGLGLRLIYFSYDVKMKEKGDIPEGYSVSREKKERFSLILESASTNQTSMYLCASSLLPLLAGGPKNIQYFGAGTRLSVL.

By its share, this clonotype is medium-sized (0.01 to 0.1%). The V and J genes are TRBV5-1 and TRBJ1-3; the match to TRBD1 covers 9 bases. This CDR3 is built from 18 residues. CDR1 is SGHRS and CDR2 is YFSETQ in the germline V gene. J was trimmed by 0 bases and V by 4 bases; bases with no gene match: 11. CDR3: CASSLLPGTGSSGNTIYF. The CDR3, as DNA: TGCGCCAGCAGCCTCCTCCCCGGGACAGGGAGCTCTGGAAACACCATATATTTT.

This clonotype has more than one count but fewer than ten. The chain joins TRBV18 to TRBJ2-5; 14 positions agree with TRBD2. CDR1 KGHSH and CDR2 LQKENI come from the germline V gene. This CDR3 is 19 amino acids long. V dropped 2 bases and J dropped 5; count of bases not matched to a gene: 13. This CDR3 reads CASSPTSGTSGSERETQYF. In DNA, the CDR3 is TGTGCCAGCTCACCAACCTCCGGGACTAGCGGGAGTGAACGGGAGACCCAGTACTTC.

For this clonotype: An end of the junction differs from the germline gene, which may be a read error. The chain couples TRBV28 to TRBJ2-7; 8 nucleotides line up with TRBD2. Per the germline V gene, CDR1 is MDHEN and CDR2 is SYDVKM. The CDR3 loop spans 15 amino acids. CDR3 region: CANSLGGRLSYEQYF. Written as DNA, the CDR3 is TGTGCCAACAGTTTAGGCGGGAGGCTATCCTACGAGCAGTACTTC.

This clonotype was recorded at least ten times. V usage is TRBV5-1 and J usage is TRBJ2-3; D perhaps matches TRBD2 (6 bases). V was pared by 7 bases and J by 4 bases, with 16 bases between. The V gene's germline CDR1 is SGHRS and CDR2 YFSETQ. The CDR3 has 14 amino acids. Here the CDR3 reads CASSGAGSADTQYF. CDR3 sequence (DNA): TGCGCCAGCTCCGGGGCGGGGTCTGCAGATACGCAGTATTTT.

The chain has TRBV30 and TRBJ2-3; no definite D call. Trimming removed 0 bases from V and 4 bases from J, with 14 bases in between. The V gene's germline CDR1 is GTSNPN and CDR2 SVGIG (reference sequence). This CDR3 comprises 15 residues. The CDR3 sequence: CAWSVSSHGADTQYF. The CDR3 nucleotides are TGTGCCTGGAGTGTCTCTTCTCATGGAGCAGATACGCAGTATTTT.

Sample share makes this clonotype medium-sized. The rearrangement links TRBV27 to TRBJ2-3; D gene uncertain. V shed 3 bases and J shed 0 bases, with 7 bases lying between them. The germline CDR1 and CDR2 sequences are MNHEY and SMNVEV (reference sequence). The CDR3 length is 14 residues. DNA for the CDR3: TGTGCCAGCAGTTTTTACGCTAGCACAGATACGCAGTATTTT. It translates to CASSFYASTDTQYF.

The chain uses TRBV12-3 or TRBV12-4 and TRBJ2-1; D call uncertain. Trimming pared 5 bases from V and 10 bases from J, leaving 12 bases between. This CDR3 region has 12 residues. The CDR3 coding sequence is TGTGCCAGCAGTAGACGGACCGGAGAGCAGTTCTTC. Translation gives CASSRRTGEQFF.

This clonotype was recorded once. The chain has TRBV20-1 and TRBJ1-2; the D gene is possibly TRBD1 (6 bases). There are 13 residues in the CDR3. V lost 4 bases, J lost 4 bases, and 13 bases lay in between. Germline values: CDR1 DFQATT, CDR2 SNEGSKA (reference sequence). The CDR3 sequence: CSAKSVQGYGYTF. CDR3 sequence (DNA): TGCAGTGCTAAGTCAGTACAGGGCTATGGCTACACCTTC.

The V and J genes are TRBV2 and TRBJ2-7, with D unresolved. The CDR3 consists of 15 residues. V was clipped by 6 bases and J by 1 base, with 16 bases between them. From germline, CDR1 is SNHLY and CDR2 FYNNEI. Here the CDR3 DNA reads TGTGCCAGCAGCCAAGGTGCAGGAGCTTCCTACGAGCAGTACTTC. It yields the protein CASSQGAGASYEQYF.